Presented here are 16 T cell receptor beta chains from one specimen sequenced in a study of blood T cell repertoires in COVID-19. The protocol was immunoSEQ multiplex PCR, while the TCRdb copy is restricted to in-frame clones and leaves out a portion. The sample holds fewer than 200,000 clones, 87% seen once. The sample comprised peripheral blood. The receptors stem from a woman between 70 and 85 years old with COVID-19, enrolled during active disease.

The V gene is TRBV7-2, the J gene TRBJ1-2, with 7 bases that match TRBD1. In germline, CDR1 is SGHTA, CDR2 FQGNSA. CDR3 size: 12 residues. V lost 4 bases, J lost 10 bases, and 6 bases stayed unmatched. This CDR3 is CASSSNRGIYTF. DNA of the CDR3: TGTGCCAGCAGCTCGAACAGGGGAATCTACACCTTC. The full variable domain, rest sourced from reference TRBV7-2 and TRBJ1-2, is GAGVSQSPSNKVTEKGKDVELRCDPISGHTALYWYRQSLGQGLEFLIYFQGNSAPDKSGLPSDRFSAERTGGSVSTLTIQRTQQEDSAVYLCASSSNRGIYTFGSGTRLTVV.

The chain links TRBV29-1 to TRBJ2-1, with no clear D. CDR1 is SQVTM and CDR2 is ANQGSEA in the germline V gene. Trimming stripped 7 bases from V and 4 bases from J, with 8 bases between. The CDR3 loop spans 11 amino acids. The CDR3 nucleotides read TGCAGCGCTGACATGTACAATGAGCAGTTCTTC. Its translation: CSADMYNEQFF.

This clone has a handful of counts. This sequence joins TRBV2 and TRBJ1-5; D gene unclear. This CDR3 region has 15 residues. Germline V gene sequence: CDR1 SNHLY, CDR2 FYNNEI. V was cut by 8 bases and J by 6 bases, with 20 bases left in between. In DNA form, the CDR3 reads TGTGCCAGCGAAGGCGGGTTATCGAAAGCTCAGCCCCAGCATTTT. This translates into CASEGGLSKAQPQHF.

The rearrangement joins TRBV28 to TRBJ2-3; TRBD1 matches at 9 bases. The CDR3 totals 17 residues. Germline lookup yields CDR1 MDHEN and CDR2 SYDVKM. The trim removed 5 bases at V and 2 bases at J, leaving 11 bases unmatched. This chain's CDR3 is CASSISRQGEYTDTQYF. The CDR3 DNA is TGTGCCAGCAGTATTTCCCGACAGGGGGAGTACACAGATACGCAGTATTTT.

This chain's CDR3 is CASSPGLVPAQYF. The CDR3 nucleotides read TGTGCCAGCAGCCCCGGACTAGTTCCGGCCCAGTACTTC. This chain connects TRBV9 to TRBJ2-5; TRBD2 aligns across 7 bases. The V gene end was trimmed by 4 bases and the J gene end by 9 bases; junction bases not matched to a gene: 9. In germline, CDR1 is SGDLS, CDR2 YYNGEE. The CDR3 covers 13 residues. Based on the CDR3 plus reference TRBV9 and TRBJ2-5, the full variable domain is DSGVTQTPKHLITATGQRVTLRCSPRSGDLSVYWYQQSLDQGLQFLIQYYNGEERAKGNILERFSAQQFPDLHSELNLSSLELGDSALYFCASSPGLVPAQYFGPGTRLLVL.

The rearrangement uses TRBV28 and TRBJ1-2, with TRBD1 identical over 8 bases. The V and J ends lost 5 bases and 6 bases, in that order; junction bases with no gene match: 8. Germline CDR1 and CDR2: MDHEN and SYDVKM. This CDR3 contains 14 residues. CDR3 sequence (DNA): TGTGCCAGCAGTCCAGCGGACAGGGTGGATGGCTACACCTTC. This encodes CASSPADRVDGYTF.

The chain is built from TRBV19 and TRBJ1-5; D possibly corresponds to TRBD1 (5 bases). The CDR3 loop spans 15 amino acids. The germline gives CDR1 LNHDA, CDR2 SQIVND (reference sequence). With 5 bases removed from V and 1 base from J, the gap between germline ends came to 12 bases. Written as DNA, the CDR3 is TGTGCCAGTAGTCTCCTCGGGGGAAGCAATCAGCCCCAGCATTTT. This gives the protein CASSLLGGSNQPQHF.

The chain has TRBV4-1 and TRBJ1-2, with TRBD1 identical over 7 bases. Germline CDR1 and CDR2: MGHRA and YSYEKL. J gave up 3 bases and V 1 base, and 2 bases lay outside the gene matches. The CDR3 extends over 14 amino acids. DNA for the CDR3: TGCGCCAGCAGCCAAGGAGGGACAGACTATGGCTACACCTTC. This codes for CASSQGGTDYGYTF.

This clone showed up just once. The genes are TRBV24-1 and TRBJ2-7; 14 bases are shared with TRBD2. The germline V gene has CDR1 KGHDR and CDR2 SFDVKD. Trimming removed 4 bases from V and 7 bases from J; junction bases left unmatched: 8. The CDR3 is 16 residues long. The DNA for the CDR3 is TGTGCCACCAGTGAAGCGGGACTAGCGGGAGAAAGTGAGCAGTACTTC. This codes for CATSEAGLAGESEQYF.

CDR3 bases: TGCGCCAGCAGCCCCGAGCGGGCTGCCTACAATGAGCAGTTCTTC. This codes for CASSPERAAYNEQFF. The chain links TRBV4-1 to TRBJ2-1; D may be TRBD2 (6 bases). Between the trimmed V and J ends, which lost 4 bases and 2 bases, there was a span of 12 bases. The CDR3 has 15 amino acids. Germline V CDR1 and CDR2: MGHRA, YSYEKL.

The genes are TRBV19 and TRBJ2-7; 10 positions agree with TRBD1. The CDR3 covers 16 residues. V was pared by 0 bases and J by 3 bases, with 5 bases of the junction left unmatched. CDR1 is LNHDA, CDR2 SQIVND, per germline (reference sequence). CDR3 nucleotide sequence: TGTGCCAGTAGTATAGATCACGGGACAGGGGTCTACGAGCAGTACTTC. Translation: CASSIDHGTGVYEQYF.

The chain's CDR3 is CASSPSSYNEQFF. CDR3 nucleotides: TGTGCCAGTAGTCCCAGTTCCTACAATGAGCAGTTCTTC. The chain carries TRBV19 and TRBJ2-1; D uncertain. The CDR3 loop spans 13 amino acids. The V and J ends lost 5 bases and 1 base respectively, with 6 bases between them. Germline V gene data show CDR1 as LNHDA and CDR2 as SQIVND (reference sequence).

The chain joins TRBV5-4 to TRBJ2-7; D is perhaps TRBD1 (5 bases). Germline-derived CDR1 and CDR2 are SGHNT and YYREEE (reference sequence). V shed 5 bases and J shed 4 bases, with 10 bases lying between them. The CDR3 loop spans 12 amino acids. CDR3 sequence: CASRATGYEQYF. In DNA form, the CDR3 reads TGTGCCAGCAGAGCTACAGGTTACGAGCAGTACTTC.

The rearrangement joins TRBV28 to TRBJ2-7, with 9 bases matching TRBD1. The CDR3 runs 14 residues. CDR1 and CDR2 (germline): MDHEN, SYDVKM. Unmatched junction bases numbered 7, after V lost 5 bases and J lost 5 bases. The CDR3 DNA is TGTGCCAGCAGTACCCCCGGGACAGGGAACGAGCAGTACTTC. Translated: CASSTPGTGNEQYF.

The J gene is TRBJ2-4, the V gene TRBV3-1 (or the pseudogene TRBV3-2), with no clear D. The CDR3 consists of 11 residues. CDR1 is LGHDT, CDR2 YNNKEL, per germline (reference sequence). With 5 bases removed from V and 8 bases from J, the gap between germline ends came to 7 bases. Written as DNA, the CDR3 is TGTGCCAGCAGCACAAGTGACATTCAGTACTTC. Protein sequence: CASSTSDIQYF.

In nucleotides, the CDR3 is TGTGCCACCAGCAGGGGGACAGCAACTAATGAAAAACTGTTTTTT. It yields the protein CATSRGTATNEKLFF. This chain links TRBV15 with TRBJ1-4; 7 nucleotides match TRBD1. The CDR3 has 15 amino acids. Trimming removed 3 bases from V and 0 bases from J; junction bases left unmatched: 1. Germline values: CDR1 LNHNV, CDR2 YYDKDF (reference sequence).